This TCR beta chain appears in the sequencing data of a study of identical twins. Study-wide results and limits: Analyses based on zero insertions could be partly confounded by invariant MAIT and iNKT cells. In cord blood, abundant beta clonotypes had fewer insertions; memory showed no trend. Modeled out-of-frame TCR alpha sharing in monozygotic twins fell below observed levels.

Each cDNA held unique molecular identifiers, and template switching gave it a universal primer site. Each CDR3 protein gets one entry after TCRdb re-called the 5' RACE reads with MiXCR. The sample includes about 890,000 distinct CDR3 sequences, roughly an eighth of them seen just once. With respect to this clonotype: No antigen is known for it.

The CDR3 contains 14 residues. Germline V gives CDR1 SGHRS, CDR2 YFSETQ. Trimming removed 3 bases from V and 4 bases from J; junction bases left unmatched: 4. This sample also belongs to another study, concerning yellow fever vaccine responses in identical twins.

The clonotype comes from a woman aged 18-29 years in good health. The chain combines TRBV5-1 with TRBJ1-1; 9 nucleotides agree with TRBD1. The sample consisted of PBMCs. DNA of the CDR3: TGCGCCAGCAGCTCCGGGGACAGGGCCACTGAAGCTTTCTTT. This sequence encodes CASSSGDRATEAFF.